The 16 T cell receptor beta chains reported below all come from one sample, sequenced in a study of Siglec-9 on CD8 T cells in melanoma. Assay: immunoSEQ multiplex PCR; the TCRdb copy retains only in-frame clones and omits some. The data hold about 36,000 clones, with approximately 83% observed a single time. The sequenced sample consisted of Siglec-9- CD8+ T cells sorted from blood. These receptors were taken from a human donor in good health.

The chain employs TRBV10-2 and TRBJ2-1; the D gene is possibly TRBD1 (5 bases). The CDR3 consists of 14 residues. Per germline, CDR1 WSHSY and CDR2 SAAADI. Between the trimmed V and J ends, which lost 2 bases and 8 bases, there was a span of 13 bases. CDR3 protein: CASSEADNRHEQFF. CDR3 coding DNA: TGCGCCAGCAGTGAGGCGGACAACAGGCATGAGCAGTTCTTC.

This chain connects TRBV29-1 to TRBJ2-7, with 7 bases fitting TRBD1. V shed 5 bases and J 3 bases; nucleotides not matched to a gene: 7. This CDR3 comprises 13 residues. Germline V gene data show CDR1 as SQVTM and CDR2 as ANQGSEA. The chain's CDR3 is CSVLGDSYYEQYF. DNA for the CDR3: TGCAGCGTTTTGGGGGACAGTTACTACGAGCAGTACTTC.

The rearrangement uses TRBV27 and TRBJ1-5; unclear D gene. Germline CDR1 is MNHEY and CDR2 is SMNVEV (reference sequence). The CDR3 sequence is 14 residues long. Trimming took 1 base from V and 3 from J, leaving 7 bases between them. CDR3 loop: CASSLLGHNQPQHF. The CDR3 DNA sequence: TGTGCCAGCAGTTTATTAGGTCACAATCAGCCCCAGCATTTT.

This chain connects TRBV7-8 to TRBJ2-7; 11 nucleotides align to TRBD1. The CDR3 covers 14 residues. J was trimmed by 3 bases and V by 4 bases; bases with no gene match: 2. CDR1 and CDR2 from the germline V gene are SGHVS and FQNEAQ. CDR3 loop: CASSWTGGGYEQYF. Written as DNA, the CDR3 is TGTGCCAGCAGCTGGACAGGGGGCGGCTACGAGCAGTACTTC.

The rearrangement links TRBV9 to TRBJ2-4; D is uncertain. V lost 0 bases, J lost 0 bases, and 10 bases lay in between. The germline gives CDR1 SGDLS, CDR2 YYNGEE. The CDR3 contains 16 residues. The CDR3 DNA is TGTGCCAGCAGCGTAGGGCAGTCTCTAGCCAAAAACATTCAGTACTTC. Translating it yields CASSVGQSLAKNIQYF. Supplemented by reference TRBV9 and TRBJ2-4, the full variable domain reads DSGVTQTPKHLITATGQRVTLRCSPRSGDLSVYWYQQSLDQGLQFLIQYYNGEERAKGNILERFSAQQFPDLHSELNLSSLELGDSALYFCASSVGQSLAKNIQYFGAGTRLSVL.

This chain uses TRBV5-6 with TRBJ1-1, with a weak D call TRBD1 (6 bases). Looked up from germline, CDR1 is SGHDT and CDR2 is YYEEEE. This CDR3 spans 14 amino acids. The V gene lost 4 bases and the J gene lost 4 bases, with 14 bases spanning the gap. CDR3 nucleotide sequence: TGTGCCAGCAGCCGATCCGGGACATCCACTGAAGCTTTCTTT. Translation: CASSRSGTSTEAFF.

The chain carries TRBV7-9 and TRBJ2-7, with unresolved D. The CDR3 is 13 residues long. Germline CDR1 reads SEHNR; CDR2 reads FQNEAQ (reference sequence). V was shortened by 4 bases and J by 2 bases, with 9 bases between the two germline ends. CDR3 residues: CASSSPATYEQYF. CDR3 coding DNA: TGTGCCAGCAGCTCCCCGGCGACCTACGAGCAGTACTTC.

The chain has TRBV4-1 and TRBJ2-1; TRBD2 is a possible D gene (5 bases). The CDR3 length is 14 residues. Deletions cut 5 bases from V and 6 bases from J, with 14 bases between. Germline values: CDR1 MGHRA, CDR2 YSYEKL. The CDR3 sequence is CASSAVIAPNEQFF. The CDR3 coding sequence is TGCGCCAGCAGCGCGGTAATAGCGCCCAATGAGCAGTTCTTC.

The genes are TRBV7-9 and TRBJ1-2, with D maybe TRBD1 (6 bases). The germline CDR1 and CDR2 sequences are SEHNR and FQNEAQ (reference sequence). V was trimmed by 1 base and J by 4 bases, leaving 16 bases between them. CDR3 size: 16 residues. The CDR3, as DNA: TGTGCCAGCAGCTTAGTTATCTCTCAGGGGTCCTATGGCTACACCTTC. Residues: CASSLVISQGSYGYTF.

This clone has just a few counts. J is TRBJ1-1 and V is TRBV6-5, with 7 nucleotides matching TRBD1. Per germline, CDR1 MNHEY and CDR2 SVGAGI. Germline trimming cut 10 bases from V and 1 base from J; bases unmatched to any gene: 6. This CDR3 has 13 amino acids. The DNA for the CDR3 is TGTGCCACCGCGCAGGGGGAGAACACTGAAGCTTTCTTT. Translated: CATAQGENTEAFF.

This chain connects TRBV10-3 to TRBJ2-7, with D perhaps matching TRBD1 or TRBD2 (5 bases each). CDR1 is ENHRY and CDR2 is SYGVKD in the germline V gene. V was shortened by 0 bases and J by 5 bases, with 14 bases between the two germline ends. The CDR3 is 15 residues long. CDR3 DNA sequence: TGTGCCATCAGTGAGTCGGTAGGGACCCTCCACGAGCAGTACTTC. Its translation: CAISESVGTLHEQYF.

V usage is TRBV4-2 and J usage is TRBJ1-5; D gene unclear. This CDR3 has 15 residues. Germline CDR1 LGHNA, CDR2 YNFKEQ. V lost 0 bases and J lost 1, with 7 bases in between. The CDR3 DNA follows: TGTGCCAGCAGCCAAGAAGGGAACAGCAATCAGCCCCAGCATTTT. It translates to CASSQEGNSNQPQHF.

The chain is built from TRBV27 and TRBJ1-1; no reliable D call. CDR3 size: 15 residues. CDR1 is MNHEY, CDR2 SMNVEV, per germline (reference sequence). Trimming stripped 4 bases from V and 3 bases from J, with 15 bases between. CDR3 sequence (DNA): TGTGCCAGCAGTTCAGGACTTACGGCGGACACTGAAGCTTTCTTT. Residues: CASSSGLTADTEAFF.

V usage is TRBV13 and J usage is TRBJ1-4; D possibly corresponds to TRBD1 (5 bases). Germline V lookup: CDR1 PRHDT, CDR2 FYEKMQ (reference sequence). This CDR3 spans 16 amino acids. V was shortened by 8 bases and J by 4 bases, with 20 bases between the two germline ends. Written as DNA, the CDR3 is TGTGCCAGCTCTCCTTCAGGGACTAGTTTTAATGAAAAACTGTTTTTT. It encodes CASSPSGTSFNEKLFF.

This sequence joins TRBV5-4 and TRBJ1-3, with D possibly being TRBD1 (6 bases). Germline-derived CDR1 and CDR2 are SGHNT and YYREEE (reference sequence). The CDR3 covers 14 residues. V was cut by 0 bases and J by 6 bases, with 10 bases left in between. CDR3 protein: CASSLDREVNTIYF. The CDR3 DNA is TGTGCCAGCAGCTTGGACAGGGAAGTAAACACCATATATTTT.

CDR3 amino acids: CASSTRGLKGYTF. CDR3 sequence (DNA): TGTGCCAGTAGTACCCGGGGGTTGAAGGGCTACACCTTC. The chain has TRBV19 and TRBJ1-2; D might be TRBD1 (5 bases). Germline loops: CDR1 LNHDA, CDR2 SQIVND (reference sequence). V was cut by 4 bases and J by 8 bases, with 14 bases left in between. This CDR3 has 13 residues.